Listed here is a single TCR beta chain. It has no known antigen specificity. Base qualities are not recorded, but no much larger clone differs from it by a single base. V lost 5 bases and J lost 6 bases, and the count of bases not matched to a germline gene is 10. The germline V gene (reference sequence) provides CDR1 LNHDA and CDR2 SQIVND. The CDR3 contains 15 residues, cysteine and phenylalanine counted. Only the CDR3 portion is preserved as DNA: 45 bases, with reading frame beginning at the first base. The data were obtained in a study of cytomegalovirus exposure and HLA in healthy donors (dated by TCRdb to 2015 to 2018). Some background on the complete study: According to an earlier analysis of several hundred of the donors, about 179 million T cells yielded roughly 100 million unique TCR beta sequences and less than 300 Gb of sequence data. An early release that covered 640 HLA-typed donors contained approximately 290 gigabases of sequencing data and tens of millions of unique TCR sequences. Of the approximately 400 genotyped donors, over 80% were placed in the genetic ancestry cluster associated with self-reported Caucasian donors. The aim of the study was to test whether cataloging public T cell receptors could identify signatures of past pathogen exposure. The study used immunosequencing to profile the T cell repertoires of about 670 subjects and linked those repertoires to cytomegalovirus serostatus. Besides the first cohort of 500 to 700 subjects, a separate validation cohort made up of over 100 different subjects was used. To predict cytomegalovirus infection status, the study brought together high-throughput TCR immunosequencing, statistical association of individual TCRs with disease status, and machine learning. A later analysis re-analyzed previously published TCR beta repertoires from 600 to 850 donors and added high-resolution HLA genotyping to study TCR occurrence patterns. The later analysis used no new phenotypic data to find candidate immune exposures, relying instead on TCR beta sequences and their occurrence across donors. To decide whether each TCR beta V gene segment behaved as functional or pseudogenic, an earlier analysis of 587 of the donors relied on high-throughput TCR beta sequencing. Alongside the repertoire data, information on donor age, sex, ethnicity and CMV serostatus was compiled. In a later genetic analysis, genome-wide SNP genotypes for about three fifths of the roughly 670 donors were used, and that subset was treated as a discovery cohort. Every discovery cohort repertoire had been produced on one sequencing platform. Both class I and class II loci were covered by HLA typing, at four-digit resolution. The number of donors typed differed by locus, with 629-630 for A, B, C, DRB1 and DQB1, over 500 for DQA1, approximately 570 for DPA1, and under 490 for DPB1. Because of strong linkage in the cohort, roughly five DR-DQ haplotypes were treated as single units for association and clustering. Among 300 to 450 genotyped donors of the cohort, an average of about 240,000 unique TCR beta nucleotide sequences were sequenced per donor, 15% to 20% of them non-productive. Study-wide findings and limitations: A few of the identified cytomegalovirus-associated TCR beta chains were confirmed in vitro to be specific for cytomegalovirus antigens. Because some donors lacked HLA typing at each locus, the association tests relied only on the typed subset. A later analysis reported that several top co-occurrence clusters appeared linked to parvovirus B19, influenza, CMV and Epstein-Barr virus. Because the 87-base-pair reads could not distinguish some IMGT-functional V segments, including TRBV6-2 and TRBV6-3, those segments were excluded. V-gene and J-gene trimming of TCR beta chains was associated with a missense DCLRE1C variant in a later genetic analysis, and the association was replicated in an independent cohort. Cytomegalovirus status was reported to be diagnosed by the classifier with high specificity and sensitivity in both the original and validation cohorts. This cohort had only TCR beta chains sequenced, and the lack of alpha or paired-chain data limited which features could be detected. At a false discovery rate of 0.05, a later analysis linked about 17,000 TCR beta sequences to specific HLA alleles. A cluster of highly shared sequence variants was judged likely to represent a technical artifact of the sequencing pipeline. Linkage disequilibrium might explain the correlated functional status among segregating V segments, but an unknown experimental factor could not be excluded. In a later analysis, the rate of TCR association differed among HLA loci, with DRB1 alleles having the most associated TCRs and HLA-C alleles having the fewest. Strong co-occurrence of HLA alleles, especially DR and DQ, made assigning TCR associations to individual alleles difficult. Most TCR sequences were observed very rarely across donors, whereas some public TCRs were present in many individuals. A later genetic analysis reported fewer N-insertions in productive TCRs among donors in an Asian-associated ancestry cluster than the roughly 700-donor mean. Around 16 rarely observed V segments, including chromosome 9 orphons, were excluded from the earlier analysis of just under 600 of the donors because counts were too low. A further reported finding was that TCR beta sequences accurately predicted the HLA-A and HLA-B alleles for most subjects in the first cohort. A later analysis found that most CMV-associated TCR beta chains appeared HLA-restricted, with HLA associations seemingly driven largely by CMV exposure. CMV serostatus was the only immune exposure information available for the cohort. The presence/absence analyses assumed that sequencing depth was roughly uniform across donors, and that assumption may not be true. According to the authors, the approach could potentially be generalized to other disease states and immunological phenotypes. In a later analysis, HLA-associated TCR beta chains were found to be more clonally expanded and to have lower generation probabilities than equally common non-associated chains. An earlier analysis of approximately 530 of the donors showed that most TCR beta V segments appeared in productive rearrangements either about 87% or about 30% of the time, which broadly matched IMGT annotations. In the study, 150 to 200 TCR beta chains were listed as associated with cytomegalovirus.

The library was made by the immunoSEQ multiplex PCR assay. The multiplex PCR relied on a mix of 60 forward primers for TCR Vbeta segments and 13 reverse primers for TCR Jbeta segments. Amplification of the CDR3 region of rearranged TCR beta genes was performed with a multiplex PCR assay on genomic DNA. The Illumina HiSeq System was used to sequence the amplified TCR beta libraries as 87-base-pair reads. For the original study's pipeline: A later analysis tallied about 77 million unique TCR beta chains across the roughly 610 repertoires, and roughly 11 million of those chains were shared by two or more donors. Raw reads were error-corrected and collapsed into unique sequences by a nearest-neighbor algorithm in which closely related sequences were merged to remove PCR and sequencing errors. To assign V, D and J gene segments, CDR3 sequences were aligned to IMGT reference sequences. Each retained sequence needed at least a six-nucleotide match to both a V gene segment and a J gene segment. A rearrangement was called productive if the CDR3 had no stop codons and remained in frame with V and J, and every other rearrangement was called non-productive. CDR3 was defined by IMGT convention, running from the second conserved V-encoded cysteine to the conserved J-encoded phenylalanine. Sequences without an unambiguous match to a single V gene segment were excluded from the earlier analysis of about 640 of the donors. An earlier analysis of a few hundred of the donors classified V segments as functional when productive rearrangements were above 56.7% and as segregating when the standard deviation between donors was above 5%. A statistical classification framework was developed to diagnose cytomegalovirus status using the catalog of TCR beta chain sequences. V and J gene assignment, in a later analysis, came from comparing TCR nucleotide sequences with IMGT/GENE-DB human TR gene sequences. The TCRdist pipeline was used in a later analysis to assign CDR3 sequences and most-parsimonious VDJ recombination scenarios. In a later analysis, every TCR beta chain was defined by the combination of its CDR3 amino acid sequence and its V-gene family, and reads without a unique V-gene family were dropped. A later analysis removed 500 to 650 highly shared, low-generation-probability nucleotide sequences to deal with suspected cross-contamination and a sequencing artifact. In a later analysis, a clonal expansion index was calculated for each public chain from normalized within-repertoire ranks of inferred template counts. In a later analysis, generation probabilities were computed using a VDJ recombination model fitted to out-of-frame rearrangements, and the results were checked against IGoR. Hypergeometric tests were used in a later analysis to score TCR-TCR, TCR-HLA and TCR-CMV co-occurrence, with a repertoire-size bias correction applied to the TCR pairs. A later analysis estimated false discovery rates by permuting HLA or CMV assignments 20 times. In a later analysis, co-occurring TCRs were grouped with DBSCAN, and TCRdist sequence similarity was added when clustering was performed within HLA-allele-positive subsets. Repertoires with fewer than 30,000 or more than 120,000 public chains, plus five repertoires with anomalous nucleotide sharing, were excluded from co-occurrence clustering. The source is immuneACCESS, and TCRdb retained only in-frame sequences with V and J called. Part of the clones is not carried over; for the studies checked, unresolved V genes explain less than half of this, and the remainder is unexplained. V, J and clone size reflect that table, while D and trimming were determined from the DNA. The sample table shows under 200,000 clones, and over 75% are seen once. The ten largest clonotypes hold more than 6% of the sample.

The cohort comprised 550 to 700 healthy bone marrow donors. At the time of sampling, all cohort members were nominally healthy, though unrecorded immune exposures were likely present. The donor tested CMV seropositive, placing the donor among the 290 or so seropositive members of the cohort. A peripheral blood sample was collected from each donor, and TCR beta sequencing was performed on peripheral blood mononuclear cells. Genomic DNA was extracted from the blood cell samples with the Qiagen DNeasy Blood Extraction Kit. The clonotype comes from a man aged 35 to 55 in good health and CMV-seropositive. The rearrangement joined TRBV19 to TRBJ1-2; 9 nucleotides in the junction match TRBD1. What was sequenced was PBMCs. The CDR3 reads as follows: CASSLTGTGTDGYTF. The nucleotide sequence reads as follows: TGTGCCAGTAGTCTGACCGGGACAGGGACGGATGGCTACACCTTC.